This is a list of T cell receptor beta chains from one sample in a study of shared clonotypes between healthy human individuals. Clones were read by immunoSEQ multiplex PCR, and TCRdb kept only the in-frame ones, dropping some. The data contain 2 million to 2.5 million clones, over 90% of them seen just once; the ten biggest clones take up under 0.45%. Sequencing was performed on naive CD4+ T cells from PBMCs. The receptors stem from a man aged 18 to 30 in good health. Some clones in this sample may be carry-over from other donors' samples. The CDR3 runs from the conserved cysteine through the conserved F or W. A D gene is named only where the DNA matches it firmly. Size is stated for part of the rows, as once, few or many counts, or as a class when the clone is expanded.

v_call	j_call	d_call	clone_size	cdr3_nt	cdr3_aa
TRBV5-1	TRBJ2-1	TRBD2	once	TGCGCCAGCAGCACCGGACTAGCGGGAAGGAATGAGCAGTTCTTC	CASSTGLAGRNEQFF
TRBV19	TRBJ2-7	.	.	TGTGCCAGTAGTCGAACCGATTCCTACGAGCAGTACTTC	CASSRTDSYEQYF
TRBV7-3	TRBJ2-2	.	.	TGTGCCAGCAGCTTAATCGGAGGAACCGGGGAGCTGTTTTTT	CASSLIGGTGELFF
TRBV18	TRBJ2-5	.	.	TGTGCCAGCTCACCACAAGCGCAAGAGACCCAGTACTTC	CASSPQAQETQYF
TRBV23-1	TRBJ2-5	.	.	TGCGCCAGCAGTCAAGCGTCGGTGTGGATTCAGACCCAGTACTTC	CASSQASVWIQTQYF
TRBV7-9	TRBJ2-3	.	.	TGTGCCAGCAGCCAAAGCGGACTCACAGATACGCAGTATTTT	CASSQSGLTDTQYF
TRBV6-5	TRBJ1-6	.	once	TGTGCCAGCACCCGCACTCAAGCAGGGAATTCACCCCTCCACTTT	CASTRTQAGNSPLHF
TRBV7-6	TRBJ2-1	TRBD2	.	TGTGCCAGCAGCCCCTTCGCGGGGACTAGCGCCCAAGGCGAGCAGTTCTTC	CASSPFAGTSAQGEQFF
TRBV6-6	TRBJ1-1	TRBD1	.	TGTGCCAGCAGGCCGGGACAGGGGGCAAATACTGAAGCTTTCTTT	CASRPGQGANTEAFF
TRBV18	TRBJ1-1	.	.	TGTGCCAACGAATGGGACCTGAACACTGAAGCTTTCTTT	CANEWDLNTEAFF
TRBV5-4	TRBJ1-2	.	.	TGTGCCAGCAGCTTGTCTGGCAGGCGAGGCTACACCTTC	CASSLSGRRGYTF
TRBV19	TRBJ2-7	TRBD2	.	TGTGCCAGTAGTACCCACCGAGCGGGATCCTACGAGCAGTACTTC	CASSTHRAGSYEQYF
TRBV5-1	TRBJ2-7	TRBD2	few	TGCGCCAGCAGCTTGGGGACTAGCGCTTCCTACGAGCAGTACTTC	CASSLGTSASYEQYF
TRBV27	TRBJ1-1	TRBD1	.	TGTGCCAGCAAGCCAGGGGGCGTAAACACTGAAGCTTTCTTT	CASKPGGVNTEAFF
TRBV7-9	TRBJ2-7	TRBD1	.	TGTGCCAGCAGCCAAGGGACAGGGGCGTACGAGCAGTACTTC	CASSQGTGAYEQYF
TRBV19	TRBJ1-5	.	.	TGTGCCAGTAGTATAGGGTCTAGCGGATATGGCAATCAGCCCCAGCATTTT	CASSIGSSGYGNQPQHF
TRBV14	TRBJ2-5	.	.	TGTGCCAGCAGCCAGTTTCCCCTGGGCCAAGAAGAGACCCAGTACTTC	CASSQFPLGQEETQYF
TRBV5-1	TRBJ2-1	TRBD2	.	TGCGCCAGCAGCTCGGGCGGGGGTACCTACAATGAGCAGTTCTTC	CASSSGGGTYNEQFF
TRBV27	TRBJ2-7	TRBD2	.	TGTGCCAGCGGACGGGGGGATCTAGGGTACCGTCCCTACGAGCAGTACTTC	CASGRGDLGYRPYEQYF
TRBV29-1	TRBJ2-7	TRBD1	.	TGCAGCGTGCAAGGGGGCGCCTACGAGCAGTACTTC	CSVQGGAYEQYF
TRBV5-4	TRBJ2-3	.	.	TGTGCCAGCAGCTCGGAGGCTAGCCCGAGGACGAATACGCAGTATTTT	CASSSEASPRTNTQYF
TRBV7-3	TRBJ2-1	TRBD1	.	TGTGCCAGCAGCTGGACAGGGAGCTCCTACAATGAGCAGTTCTTC	CASSWTGSSYNEQFF
TRBV23-1	TRBJ2-7	.	.	TGCGCCAGCAGTCAATCACTGGGGTTCTCCTACGAGCAGTACTTC	CASSQSLGFSYEQYF
TRBV4-1	TRBJ2-1	.	.	TGCGCCAGCAGCCAAGATAGCGCGACGGATGAGCAGTTCTTC	CASSQDSATDEQFF
TRBV6-5	TRBJ2-2	.	.	TGTGCCAGCAGTCCCTCTTTTGGCACCGGGGAGCTGTTTTTT	CASSPSFGTGELFF
TRBV18	TRBJ2-2	TRBD1	.	TGTGCCAGCTCAGCGACAGGGGCGACCGGGGAGCTGTTTTTT	CASSATGATGELFF
TRBV25-1	TRBJ2-7	TRBD1	once	TGTGCCAGCAGTGAACTGGGACAGAGCTACTACGAGCAGTACTTC	CASSELGQSYYEQYF
TRBV28	TRBJ1-4	.	.	TGTGCCAGCAGTTTCGGGGGAAGCGGTGAAAAACTGTTTTTT	CASSFGGSGEKLFF
TRBV7-2	TRBJ1-2	.	.	TGTGCCAGCAGCGGCCTCGGGCGACTATGGGATGGCTACACCTTC	CASSGLGRLWDGYTF
TRBV27	TRBJ2-1	.	.	TGTGCCAGCAAAGCCAGGGCCGGAAACTACAATGAGCAGTTCTTC	CASKARAGNYNEQFF
TRBV19	TRBJ1-2	.	.	TGTGCCAGTAGTATTCGAGGTGATGGCTACACCTTC	CASSIRGDGYTF
TRBV6-1	TRBJ2-5	.	.	TGTGCCAGCAATACTCTGGGGCGGGAGACCCAGTACTTC	CASNTLGRETQYF
TRBV12-5	TRBJ1-1	TRBD1	.	TGTGCTAGTGGTTCCAGTCCGGGACAGGGCCGCACTGAAGCTTTCTTT	CASGSSPGQGRTEAFF
TRBV4-3	TRBJ2-6	.	.	TGCGCCAGCAGCCAAGAGGGCAGAATCTCTGGGGCCAACGTCCTGACTTTC	CASSQEGRISGANVLTF
TRBV30	TRBJ1-6	.	.	TGTGCCTGGAGTGTTGGCGCCCTAAATTCACCCCTCCACTTT	CAWSVGALNSPLHF
TRBV6-1	TRBJ2-7	.	.	TGTGCCAGCACCACACCCGGGGCGCCATTATGGGAGCAGTACTTC	CASTTPGAPLWEQYF
TRBV20-1	TRBJ1-6	.	.	TGCAGTGTCGGGCGGAATTCACCCCTCCACTTT	CSVGRNSPLHF
TRBV6-1	TRBJ2-1	.	once	TGTGCCAGCAGTGAACTTAGCAACATGTACAATGAGCAGTTCTTC	CASSELSNMYNEQFF
TRBV6-1	TRBJ2-5	TRBD1	once	TGTGCCAGCAGTCTTTCGACAGGGCCCCAGTACTTC	CASSLSTGPQYF
TRBV11-2	TRBJ1-2	TRBD1	once	TGTGCCAGCAGCTTAGTTGGGACAGGGAGAAACTATGGCTACACCTTC	CASSLVGTGRNYGYTF
TRBV7-2	TRBJ2-7	TRBD2	.	TGTGCCAGCAGCCCCCGGACTAGCGGGAACTACGAGCAGTACTTC	CASSPRTSGNYEQYF
TRBV5-4	TRBJ2-1	.	.	TGTGCCAGCAGCCTGAGCGGGTCCTACAATGAGCAGTTCTTC	CASSLSGSYNEQFF
TRBV5-1	TRBJ2-7	.	.	TGCGCCAGCAGCTTGGCCGTATCCAGCTACGAGCAGTACTTC	CASSLAVSSYEQYF
TRBV25-1	TRBJ2-2	TRBD2	once	TGTGCCAGCAGGACTAGCGGAATCGGGGAGCTGTTTTTT	CASRTSGIGELFF
TRBV6-5	TRBJ2-7	TRBD1	.	TGTGCCAGCAGCCGGGACAGGACTTACGAGCAGTACTTC	CASSRDRTYEQYF
TRBV11-2	TRBJ1-3	.	.	TGTGCCAGCAGCTTAGTGAGGGGGGACTTCCCCCGAAACACCATATATTTT	CASSLVRGDFPRNTIYF
TRBV2	TRBJ2-1	.	.	TGTGCCAGCAGTGAAGAAAGTGCGCATTACAATGAGCAGTTCTTC	CASSEESAHYNEQFF
TRBV5-4	TRBJ2-3	TRBD2	.	TGTGCCAGCAGCTTGGGCGGGAGTAACACAGATACGCAGTATTTT	CASSLGGSNTDTQYF
TRBV7-8	TRBJ2-3	.	.	TGTGCCAGCAGCTTAGTTTCCCCCACGGCCACAGATACGCAGTATTTT	CASSLVSPTATDTQYF
TRBV9	TRBJ2-5	TRBD2	.	TGTGCCAGCAGCACTTTAAGCGGGATTGGCCAAGAGACCCAGTACTTC	CASSTLSGIGQETQYF
TRBV6-5	TRBJ2-2	TRBD2	.	TGTGCCAGCAGTTACGGCGCGGGGGCGAACACCGGGGAGCTGTTTTTT	CASSYGAGANTGELFF
TRBV28	TRBJ2-6	.	.	TGTGCCAGCAGCTCCCGGGGTCGGGGGTCTGGGGCCAACGTCCTGACTTTC	CASSSRGRGSGANVLTF
TRBV6-6	TRBJ1-1	.	.	TGTGCCAGCAGCCCCACGCACGAGCAGAACACTGAAGCTTTCTTT	CASSPTHEQNTEAFF
TRBV7-9	TRBJ2-2	TRBD2	.	TGTGCCAGCAGCTGGGCTAGCGGGAGGGATTACACCGGGGAGCTGTTTTTT	CASSWASGRDYTGELFF
TRBV6-1	TRBJ2-7	.	.	TGTGCCAGCAGCCCCCCCCGGTACTCCTACGAGCAGTACTTC	CASSPPRYSYEQYF
TRBV6-1	TRBJ1-1	TRBD1	.	TGTGCCAGCAGCCCGGACAGGAGGACTGAAGCTTTCTTT	CASSPDRRTEAFF
TRBV7-8	TRBJ2-7	.	once	TGTGCCAGCAGTCAAGGGACACTGATCTACGAGCAGTACTTC	CASSQGTLIYEQYF